This TCR beta chain was documented in a study of T cell responses to AZD1222 COVID-19 vaccine. Trimming stripped 2 bases from V and 4 bases from J, with 4 bases between. Per germline, CDR1 MNHEY and CDR2 SVGEGT. The CDR3 has 12 residues. As concerns this clone: What it binds is not known.

Points from the study as a whole: Nearly half of spike-specific TCRs reportedly target variant regions that are unmutated in the B.1.351 and B.1.1.7 variants.

The protocol was immunoSEQ multiplex PCR, while the TCRdb copy is restricted to in-frame clones and leaves out a portion. The table includes 90,000 to 100,000 clones, 70% to 90% detected once. The input for sequencing was peripheral blood, taken on day 0 of AZD1222 vaccination. The J gene is TRBJ2-3, the V gene TRBV6-2 or TRBV6-3; D is undetermined. The clonotype was recovered from an adult in good health. CDR3 DNA sequence: TGTGCCAGCAGTTACAAGGCAGATACGCAGTATTTT. This translates into CASSYKADTQYF.